A selection of T cell receptor beta chains follows, all from one sample in a study of spatial heterogeneity in lung cancer. TCRdb used MiXCR to reprocess the 5' RACE reads, holding one entry per CDR3 protein. The repertoire consists of about 1,400 distinct CDR3 sequences, with over 8% occurring once and the leading ten covering roughly two fifths. Specimen: lung tumor tissue, collected at surgery. The receptors come from a female donor with early-stage non-small cell lung cancer. The CDR3 runs from the conserved cysteine through the conserved F or W.

cdr3_aa,v_call,j_call
CAISDRGQSETQYF,TRBV10-3,TRBJ2-5
CASSQESNSNQPQHF,TRBV4-2,TRBJ1-5
CASSQEGQWSGSNTGELFF,TRBV3-1,TRBJ2-2
CATGLGLAAYEQYF,TRBV6-1,TRBJ2-7
CASRVVSVNEQFF,TRBV2,TRBJ2-1
CASSPGPNYEQYF,TRBV7-6,TRBJ2-7
CASSLVGADTQYF,TRBV11-2,TRBJ2-3
CASSPAHGLAGGEQFF,TRBV14,TRBJ2-1
CASSLSSGDYNEQFF,TRBV5-1,TRBJ2-1
CASSLRTSAYNEQFF,TRBV7-2,TRBJ2-1
CASSYSAAGAIEAFF,TRBV6-2/TRBV6-3,TRBJ1-1
CASSLGAGGYNEQFF,TRBV7-9,TRBJ2-1
CSVESGDIQYF,TRBV29-1,TRBJ2-4
CASSGLLAVPYNEQFF,TRBV21-1,TRBJ2-1
CASSPREGPLHF,TRBV9,TRBJ1-6
CASSEMHGYTF,TRBV18,TRBJ1-2
CASSAKQGIDYGYTF,TRBV18,TRBJ1-2
CASSSPDRGRQYF,TRBV27,TRBJ2-7
CSARDLSLAGQYF,TRBV20-1,TRBJ2-5
CASSPDRGYEQYF,TRBV16,TRBJ2-7
CASSELDSPYEQYF,TRBV6-1,TRBJ2-7
CASSLRMGPSSNQPQHF,TRBV27,TRBJ1-5
CASSPYTQGYEQYF,TRBV7-2,TRBJ2-7
CASRTEGAGVYTGELFF,TRBV25-1,TRBJ2-2
CASSLGLGTKDTQYF,TRBV7-2,TRBJ2-3
CASSPRQGGSTDTQYF,TRBV7-2,TRBJ2-3
CASSRRLADNTGELFF,TRBV4-2,TRBJ2-2